This entry describes one TCR beta chain. No cognate antigen has been identified for it. No base quality values were provided; no much bigger clone lies one nucleotide off. Measured from the cysteine to the phenylalanine, the CDR3 is 12 residues long. Only the CDR3 DNA is retained, 36 bases long and in frame from the first base. Trimming costs V 5 bases and J 7 bases, and their ends lie 11 bases apart. The germline V gene encodes CDR1 SGHTA and CDR2 FQGTGA. Libraries were made using the immunoSEQ multiplex PCR assay. As for how the authors treated the data: A statistical classification framework was developed to diagnose cytomegalovirus status using the catalog of TCR beta chain sequences. Drawn from immuneACCESS, this table holds only the in-frame rearrangements with V and J called that TCRdb kept. Clones are partly lost; checked studies trace under half to an unresolved V gene and leave the rest unexplained. Clone size and V and J calls were adopted from that table, with D and trimming inferred from the DNA. A total of roughly 75,000 clones appear in this sample, around four fifths of them only once. 3% of the sample belongs to the ten largest clones.

The donors belonged to the validation cohort of roughly 120 subjects, which was separate from the approximately 700-subject first cohort. This specimen belongs to a study of cytomegalovirus exposure and HLA in healthy donors (dated by TCRdb to 2015 to 2018). For the study in its entirety: According to a later analysis, one platform produced both the roughly 130 validation repertoires and the 666 repertoires of the first cohort. The study aimed to test whether signatures of past pathogen exposure could be identified by cataloging public T cell receptors. In addition to the first cohort of hundreds of subjects, a separate validation cohort of approximately 110 different subjects was used. High-throughput TCR immunosequencing, statistical association of individual TCRs with disease status, and machine learning were combined to predict cytomegalovirus infection status.

General conclusions and limits of the study: The authors suggested that the approach could potentially be extended to other disease states and immunological phenotypes. The study gave a list of about 170 TCR beta chains associated with cytomegalovirus. The classifier was reported to diagnose cytomegalovirus status with high specificity and sensitivity in both the original and validation cohorts. A later analysis had no HLA typing for the validation cohort, so co-occurrence there was scored across all 110 or so repertoires. In a later analysis, TCRs clustered in the first cohort were found to also tend to co-occur in the approximately 120 validation repertoires, with approximately 93% of cluster scores above 0. Most TCR sequences were seen in very few donors, while some public TCRs were found in many individuals. A few of the identified cytomegalovirus-associated TCR beta chains were confirmed in vitro to be specific for cytomegalovirus antigens.

Source material: PBMCs. The sequence was collected from a man under 40 in good health and CMV-seronegative. This chain is built from TRBV7-3 and TRBJ2-5; TRBD1 could be the D gene, as 5 bases match. This receptor carries the CDR3 CASSERGLTQYF. The nucleotide sequence is TGTGCCAGCAGCGAAAGGGGATTGACCCAGTACTTC.